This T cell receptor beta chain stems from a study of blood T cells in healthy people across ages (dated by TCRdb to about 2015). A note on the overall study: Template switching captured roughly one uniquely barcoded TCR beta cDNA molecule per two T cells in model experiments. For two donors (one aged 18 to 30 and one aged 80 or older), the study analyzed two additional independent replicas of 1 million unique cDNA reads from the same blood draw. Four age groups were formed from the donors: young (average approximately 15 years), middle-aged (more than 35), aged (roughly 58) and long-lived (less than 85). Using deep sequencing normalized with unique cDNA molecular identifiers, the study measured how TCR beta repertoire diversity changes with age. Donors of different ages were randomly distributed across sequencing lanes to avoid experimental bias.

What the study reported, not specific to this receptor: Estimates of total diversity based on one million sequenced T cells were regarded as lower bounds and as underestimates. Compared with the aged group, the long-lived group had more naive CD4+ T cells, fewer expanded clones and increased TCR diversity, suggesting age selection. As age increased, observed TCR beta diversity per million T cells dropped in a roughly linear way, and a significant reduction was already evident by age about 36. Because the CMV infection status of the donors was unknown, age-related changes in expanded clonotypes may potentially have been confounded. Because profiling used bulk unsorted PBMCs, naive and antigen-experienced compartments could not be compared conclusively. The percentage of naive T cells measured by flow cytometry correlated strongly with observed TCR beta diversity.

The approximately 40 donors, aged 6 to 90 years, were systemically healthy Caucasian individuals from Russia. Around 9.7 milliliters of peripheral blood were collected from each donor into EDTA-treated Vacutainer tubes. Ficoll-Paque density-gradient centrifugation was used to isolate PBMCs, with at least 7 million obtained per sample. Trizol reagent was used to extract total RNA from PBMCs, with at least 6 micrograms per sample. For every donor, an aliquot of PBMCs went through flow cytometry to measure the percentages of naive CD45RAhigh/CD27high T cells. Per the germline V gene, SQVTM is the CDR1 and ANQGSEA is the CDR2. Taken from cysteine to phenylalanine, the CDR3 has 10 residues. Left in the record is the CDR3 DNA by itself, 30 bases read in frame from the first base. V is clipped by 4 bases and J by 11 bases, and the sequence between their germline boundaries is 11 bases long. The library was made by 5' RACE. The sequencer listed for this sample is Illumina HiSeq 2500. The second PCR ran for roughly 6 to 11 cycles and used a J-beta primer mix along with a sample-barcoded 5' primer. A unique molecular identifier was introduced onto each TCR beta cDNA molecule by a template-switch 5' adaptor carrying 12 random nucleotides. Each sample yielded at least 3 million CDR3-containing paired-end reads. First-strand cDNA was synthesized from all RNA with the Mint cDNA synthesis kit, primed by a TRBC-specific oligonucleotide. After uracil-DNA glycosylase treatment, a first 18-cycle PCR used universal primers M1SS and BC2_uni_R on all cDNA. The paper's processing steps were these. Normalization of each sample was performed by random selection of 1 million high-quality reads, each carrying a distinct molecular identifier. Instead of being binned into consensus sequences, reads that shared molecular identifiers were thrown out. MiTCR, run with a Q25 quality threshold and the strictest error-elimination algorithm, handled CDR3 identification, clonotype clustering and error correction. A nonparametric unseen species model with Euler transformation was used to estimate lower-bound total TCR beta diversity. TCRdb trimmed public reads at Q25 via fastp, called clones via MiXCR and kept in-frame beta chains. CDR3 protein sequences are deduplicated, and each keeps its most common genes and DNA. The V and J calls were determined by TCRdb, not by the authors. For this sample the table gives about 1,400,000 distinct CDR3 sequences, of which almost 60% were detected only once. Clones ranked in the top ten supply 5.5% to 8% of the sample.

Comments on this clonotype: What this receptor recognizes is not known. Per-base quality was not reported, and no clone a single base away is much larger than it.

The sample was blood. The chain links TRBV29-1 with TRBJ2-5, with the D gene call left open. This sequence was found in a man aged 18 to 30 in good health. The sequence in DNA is TGCAGCGTTGGGTACGATGAGCAGTACTTC. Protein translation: CSVGYDEQYF.